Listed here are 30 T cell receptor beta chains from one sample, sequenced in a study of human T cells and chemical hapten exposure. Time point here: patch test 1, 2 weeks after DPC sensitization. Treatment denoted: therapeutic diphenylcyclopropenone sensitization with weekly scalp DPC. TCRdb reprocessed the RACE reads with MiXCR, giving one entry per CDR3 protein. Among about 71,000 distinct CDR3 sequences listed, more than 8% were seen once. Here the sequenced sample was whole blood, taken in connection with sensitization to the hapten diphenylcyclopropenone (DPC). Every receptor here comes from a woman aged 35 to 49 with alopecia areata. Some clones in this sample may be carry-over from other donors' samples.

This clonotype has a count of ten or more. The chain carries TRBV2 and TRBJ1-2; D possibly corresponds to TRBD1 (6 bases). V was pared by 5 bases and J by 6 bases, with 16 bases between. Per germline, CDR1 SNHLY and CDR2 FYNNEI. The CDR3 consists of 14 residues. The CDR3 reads CASSFRDTGNGYTF. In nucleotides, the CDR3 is TGTGCCAGCAGTTTCCGGGACACGGGCAATGGCTACACCTTC.

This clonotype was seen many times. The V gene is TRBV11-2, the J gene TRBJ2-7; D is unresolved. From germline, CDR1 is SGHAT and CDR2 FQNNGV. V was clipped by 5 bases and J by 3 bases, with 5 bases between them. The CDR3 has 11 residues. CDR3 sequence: CASSLYYEQYF. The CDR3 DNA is TGTGCCAGCAGCCTTTACTACGAGCAGTACTTC.

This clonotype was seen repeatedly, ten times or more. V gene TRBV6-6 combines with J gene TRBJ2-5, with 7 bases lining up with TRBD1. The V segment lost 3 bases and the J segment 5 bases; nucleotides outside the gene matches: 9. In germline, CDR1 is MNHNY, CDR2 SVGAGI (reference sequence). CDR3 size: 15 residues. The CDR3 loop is CASSYYIGTAETQYF. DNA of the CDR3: TGTGCCAGCAGTTATTACATCGGGACAGCCGAGACCCAGTACTTC.

The CDR3: CASSNLTSGGYIQYF. CDR3 DNA sequence: TGTGCCAGCAGCAATCTGACTAGCGGGGGTTACATTCAGTACTTC. The chain recombines TRBV7-6 with TRBJ2-4, with 12 nucleotides matching TRBD2. Losses at the gene ends were 5 bases for V and 8 bases for J; bases not matched to a gene: 7. This CDR3 is built from 15 residues. Germline loops: CDR1 SGHVS, CDR2 FNYEAQ.

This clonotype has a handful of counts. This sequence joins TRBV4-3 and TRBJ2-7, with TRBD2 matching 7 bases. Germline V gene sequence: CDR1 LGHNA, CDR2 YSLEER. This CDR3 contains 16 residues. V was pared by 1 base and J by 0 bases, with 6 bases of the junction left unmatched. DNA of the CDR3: TGCGCCAGCAGCCAAGGGGTAGCGGGTTTCTCCTACGAGCAGTACTTC. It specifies CASSQGVAGFSYEQYF.

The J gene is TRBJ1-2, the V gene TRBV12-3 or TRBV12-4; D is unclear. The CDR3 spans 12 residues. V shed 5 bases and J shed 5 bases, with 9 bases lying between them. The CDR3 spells CASSRQSYGYTF. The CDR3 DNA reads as TGTGCCAGCAGTCGCCAGAGTTATGGCTACACCTTC.

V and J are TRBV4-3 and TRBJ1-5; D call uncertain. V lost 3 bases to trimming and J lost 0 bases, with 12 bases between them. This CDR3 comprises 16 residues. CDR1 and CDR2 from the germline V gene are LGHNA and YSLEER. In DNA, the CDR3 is TGCGCCAGCAGCCAGGACCGGGATTATAGCAATCAGCCCCAGCATTTT. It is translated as CASSQDRDYSNQPQHF.

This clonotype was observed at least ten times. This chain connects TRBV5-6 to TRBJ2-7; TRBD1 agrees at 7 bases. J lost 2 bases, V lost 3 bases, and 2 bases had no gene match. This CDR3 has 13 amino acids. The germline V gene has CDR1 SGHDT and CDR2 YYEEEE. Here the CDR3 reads CASSYGTAYEQYF. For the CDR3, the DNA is TGTGCCAGCAGCTACGGGACAGCCTACGAGCAGTACTTC.

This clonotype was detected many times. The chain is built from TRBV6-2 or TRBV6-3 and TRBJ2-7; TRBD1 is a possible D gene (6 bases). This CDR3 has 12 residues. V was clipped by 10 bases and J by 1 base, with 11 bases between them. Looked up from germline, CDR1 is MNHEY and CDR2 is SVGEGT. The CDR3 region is CATKQGSYEQYF. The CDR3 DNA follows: TGTGCCACCAAACAGGGTTCCTACGAGCAGTACTTC.

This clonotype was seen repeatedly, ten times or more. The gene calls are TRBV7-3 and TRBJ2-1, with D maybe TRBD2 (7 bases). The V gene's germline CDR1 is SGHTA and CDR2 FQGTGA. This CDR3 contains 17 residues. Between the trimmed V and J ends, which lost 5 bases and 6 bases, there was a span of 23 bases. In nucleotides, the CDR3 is TGTGCCAGCAGCCCCAGGTGGAGGGGGGGCTTTCCCAATGAGCAGTTCTTC. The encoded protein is CASSPRWRGGFPNEQFF.

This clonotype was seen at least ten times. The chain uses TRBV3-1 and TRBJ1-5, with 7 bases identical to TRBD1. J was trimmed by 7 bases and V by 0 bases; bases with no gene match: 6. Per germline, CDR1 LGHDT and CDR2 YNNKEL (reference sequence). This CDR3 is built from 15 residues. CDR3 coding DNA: TGTGCCAGCAGCCAAGAGGTGACAGGGCGACAGCCCCAGCATTTT. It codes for CASSQEVTGRQPQHF.

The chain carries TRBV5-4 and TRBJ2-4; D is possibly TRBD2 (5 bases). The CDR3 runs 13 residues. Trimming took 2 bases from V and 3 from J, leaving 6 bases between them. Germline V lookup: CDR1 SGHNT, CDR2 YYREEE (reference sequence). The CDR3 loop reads CASSFEGKNIQYF. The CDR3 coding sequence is TGTGCCAGCAGCTTCGAGGGCAAAAACATTCAGTACTTC.

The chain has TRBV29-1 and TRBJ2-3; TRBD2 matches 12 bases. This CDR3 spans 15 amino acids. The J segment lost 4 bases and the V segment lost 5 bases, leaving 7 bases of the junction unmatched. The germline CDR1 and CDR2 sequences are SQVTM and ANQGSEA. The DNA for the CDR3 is TGCAGCGTTCGTTGGACTAGCGGGAAGTCAGATACGCAGTATTTT. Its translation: CSVRWTSGKSDTQYF.

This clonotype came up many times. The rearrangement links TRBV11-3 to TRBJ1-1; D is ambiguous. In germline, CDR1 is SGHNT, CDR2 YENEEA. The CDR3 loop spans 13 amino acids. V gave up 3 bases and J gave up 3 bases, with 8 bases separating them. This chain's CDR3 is CASSLKIHTEAFF. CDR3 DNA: TGTGCCAGCAGCTTGAAGATCCACACTGAAGCTTTCTTT.

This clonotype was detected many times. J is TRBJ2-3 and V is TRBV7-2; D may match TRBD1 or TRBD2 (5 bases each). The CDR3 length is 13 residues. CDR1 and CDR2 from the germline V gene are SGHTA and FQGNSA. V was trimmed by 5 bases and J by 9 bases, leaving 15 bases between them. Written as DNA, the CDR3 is TGTGCCAGCAGCGGGGCTTTGGGAGTAACGCAGTATTTT. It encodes CASSGALGVTQYF.

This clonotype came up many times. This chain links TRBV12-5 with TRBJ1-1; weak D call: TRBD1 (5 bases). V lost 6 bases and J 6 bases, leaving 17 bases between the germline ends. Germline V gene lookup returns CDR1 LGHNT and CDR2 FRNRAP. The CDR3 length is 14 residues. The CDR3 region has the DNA TGTGCTAGTGGGCCCGACAGCCTGCTGGCTGAAGCTTTCTTT. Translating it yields CASGPDSLLAEAFF.

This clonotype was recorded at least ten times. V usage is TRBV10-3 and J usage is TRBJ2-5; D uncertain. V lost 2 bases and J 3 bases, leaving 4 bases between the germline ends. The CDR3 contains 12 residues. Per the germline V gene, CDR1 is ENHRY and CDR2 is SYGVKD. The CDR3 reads CAISEGKETQYF. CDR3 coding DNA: TGTGCCATCAGTGAGGGGAAAGAGACCCAGTACTTC.

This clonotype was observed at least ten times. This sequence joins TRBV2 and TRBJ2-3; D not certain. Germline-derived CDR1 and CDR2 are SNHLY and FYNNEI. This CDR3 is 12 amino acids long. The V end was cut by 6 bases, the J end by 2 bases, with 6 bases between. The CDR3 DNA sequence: TGTGCCAGCAGCTCCATCACAGATACGCAGTATTTT. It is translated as CASSSITDTQYF.

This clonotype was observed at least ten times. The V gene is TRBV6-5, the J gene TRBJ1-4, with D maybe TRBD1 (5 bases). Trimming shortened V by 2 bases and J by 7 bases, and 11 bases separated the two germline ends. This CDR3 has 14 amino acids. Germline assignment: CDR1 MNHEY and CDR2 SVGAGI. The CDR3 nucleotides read TGTGCCAGCAGTTACGGGCAGGGTAGTGAAAAACTGTTTTTT. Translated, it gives CASSYGQGSEKLFF.

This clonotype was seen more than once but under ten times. CDR3: CASSYTAPLAIAYNEQFF. CDR3 nucleotide sequence: TGTGCCAGCAGTTATACCGCCCCGCTAGCTATTGCCTACAATGAGCAGTTCTTC. V usage is TRBV6-2 or TRBV6-3 and J usage is TRBJ2-1; TRBD2 is a possible D gene (5 bases). Trimming cost V 3 bases and J 2 bases, with 20 bases left between them. From germline, CDR1 is MNHEY and CDR2 SVGEGT. The CDR3 sequence is 18 residues long.

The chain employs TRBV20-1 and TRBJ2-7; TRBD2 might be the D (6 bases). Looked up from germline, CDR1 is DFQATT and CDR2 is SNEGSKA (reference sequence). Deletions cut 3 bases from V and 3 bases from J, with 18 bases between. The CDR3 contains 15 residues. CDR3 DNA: TGCAGTGCTAGGGCTACGGGGACTGACTTCTACGAGCAGTACTTC. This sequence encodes CSARATGTDFYEQYF.

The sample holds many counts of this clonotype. CDR3 bases: TGTGCCAGCAGCGTAAGAGACCTGACAGGGTTTCCCTCGCCCCAGCATTTT. Translated, it gives CASSVRDLTGFPSPQHF. J is TRBJ1-5 and V is TRBV9, with 7 positions matching TRBD1. Germline CDR1 SGDLS, CDR2 YYNGEE. The CDR3 sequence is 17 residues long. V was clipped by 1 base and J by 9 bases; unmatched bases: 16.

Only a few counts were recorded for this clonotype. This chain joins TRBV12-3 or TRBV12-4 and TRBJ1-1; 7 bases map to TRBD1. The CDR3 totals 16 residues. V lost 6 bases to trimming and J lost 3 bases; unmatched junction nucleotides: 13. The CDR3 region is CASSPPFYRGYTEAFF. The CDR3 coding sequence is TGTGCCAGCAGCCCTCCCTTCTACAGGGGATACACTGAAGCTTTCTTT.

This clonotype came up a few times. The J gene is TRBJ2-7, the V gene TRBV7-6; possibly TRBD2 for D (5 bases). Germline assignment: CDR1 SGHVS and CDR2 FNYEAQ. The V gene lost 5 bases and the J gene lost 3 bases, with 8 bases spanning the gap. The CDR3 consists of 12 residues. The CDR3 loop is CASSPDFYEQYF. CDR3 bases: TGTGCCAGCAGCCCGGACTTCTACGAGCAGTACTTC.

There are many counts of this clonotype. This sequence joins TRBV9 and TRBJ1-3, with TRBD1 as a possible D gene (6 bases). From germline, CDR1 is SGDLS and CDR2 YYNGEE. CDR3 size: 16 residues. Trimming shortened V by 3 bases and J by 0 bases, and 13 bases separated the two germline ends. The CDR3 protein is CASSGGGQRSGNTIYF. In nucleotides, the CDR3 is TGTGCCAGCAGCGGAGGCGGACAGCGCTCTGGAAACACCATATATTTT.

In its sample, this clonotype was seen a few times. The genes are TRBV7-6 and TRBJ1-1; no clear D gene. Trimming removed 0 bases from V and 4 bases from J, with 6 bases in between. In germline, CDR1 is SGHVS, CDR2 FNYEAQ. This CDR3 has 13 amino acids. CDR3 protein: CASSLAVGTEAFF. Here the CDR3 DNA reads TGTGCCAGCAGCTTAGCGGTTGGCACTGAAGCTTTCTTT.

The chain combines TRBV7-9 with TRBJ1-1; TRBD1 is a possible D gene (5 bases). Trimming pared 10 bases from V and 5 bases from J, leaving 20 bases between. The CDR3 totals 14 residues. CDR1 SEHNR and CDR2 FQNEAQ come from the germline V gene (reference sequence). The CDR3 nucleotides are TGTGCCACAACAAAGGACAACGGGGGGACTGAAGCTTTCTTT. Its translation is CATTKDNGGTEAFF.

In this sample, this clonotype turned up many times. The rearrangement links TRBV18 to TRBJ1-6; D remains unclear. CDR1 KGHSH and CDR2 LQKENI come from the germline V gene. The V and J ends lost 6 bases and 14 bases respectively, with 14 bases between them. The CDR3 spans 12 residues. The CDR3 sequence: CASSLGDMALHF. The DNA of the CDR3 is TGTGCCAGCTCCCTAGGCGATATGGCCCTCCACTTT.

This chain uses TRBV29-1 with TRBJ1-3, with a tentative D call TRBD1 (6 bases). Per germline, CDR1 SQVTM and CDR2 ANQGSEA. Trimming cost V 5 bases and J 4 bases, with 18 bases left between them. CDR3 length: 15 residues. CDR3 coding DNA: TGCAGCGTTTCCTCCAGGGGTTCGCGGGGAAACACCATATATTTT. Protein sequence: CSVSSRGSRGNTIYF.

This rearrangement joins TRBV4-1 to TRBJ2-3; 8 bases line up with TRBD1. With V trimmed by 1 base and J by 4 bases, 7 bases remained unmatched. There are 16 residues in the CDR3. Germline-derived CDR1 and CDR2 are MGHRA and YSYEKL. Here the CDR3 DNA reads TGCGCCAGCAGCCAAGTAGTGGCAGGGGGCGCAGATACGCAGTATTTT. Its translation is CASSQVVAGGADTQYF.